The 32 T cell receptor beta chains in this list originate from one sample, sequenced in a study of shared clonotypes between healthy human individuals. Repertoires were generated with immunoSEQ multiplex PCR, while TCRdb's copy carries only in-frame clones and drops some. This table has some 1 million clones, around 74% appearing once. The material sequenced was memory CD4+ T cells sorted from blood. Subset of the sample: CD45RA-negative fraction. The receptors shown here come from a man aged 18 to 30 in good health.

The chain recombines TRBV11-2 with TRBJ2-3; tentative D call: TRBD1 (6 bases). Germline V gene sequence: CDR1 SGHAT, CDR2 FQNNGV. V shed 2 bases and J shed 0 bases, with 9 bases lying between them. The CDR3 is 15 residues long. The CDR3 bases are TGTGCCAGCAGCTTAATGGGGGCTAGCACAGATACGCAGTATTTT. Protein product: CASSLMGASTDTQYF.

The chain employs TRBV2 and TRBJ2-3, with 13 bases that match TRBD2. V shed 6 bases, J shed 1 base, and the junction held 7 bases outside the gene matches. The germline gives CDR1 SNHLY, CDR2 FYNNEI. CDR3 length equals 17 residues. Here the CDR3 DNA reads TGTGCCAGCAGGGCCCTCGGGACTAGCGGGGGCACAGATACGCAGTATTTT. It encodes CASRALGTSGGTDTQYF.

The V call is TRBV5-5, the J call TRBJ2-3, with D maybe TRBD1 (5 bases). Per germline, CDR1 SGHKS and CDR2 YYEKEE (reference sequence). This CDR3 is 14 amino acids long. V dropped 0 bases and J dropped 2 bases, with 7 bases sitting between them. CDR3 coding DNA: TGTGCCAGCAGCTTGGGACAGTACACAGATACGCAGTATTTT. It is translated as CASSLGQYTDTQYF.

The rearrangement links TRBV5-1 to TRBJ1-1; the match to TRBD1 covers 9 bases. The CDR3 has 17 amino acids. J lost 5 bases, V lost 0 bases, and 11 bases had no gene match. CDR1 and CDR2 from the germline V gene are SGHRS and YFSETQ. CDR3 sequence (DNA): TGCGCCAGCAGCTTGGGAGGGACAGGGTCGGGTTCGACTGAAGCTTTCTTT. This translates into CASSLGGTGSGSTEAFF.

The chain uses TRBV19 and TRBJ1-5, with a tentative D call TRBD1 (5 bases). Germline values: CDR1 LNHDA, CDR2 SQIVND (reference sequence). Trimming took 4 bases from V and 0 from J, leaving 13 bases between them. This CDR3 is 16 amino acids long. CDR3 amino acids: CASSTLAGSSNQPQHF. The CDR3 nucleotides read TGTGCCAGTAGTACCCTGGCAGGGAGTAGCAATCAGCCCCAGCATTTT. The variable domain in full, completed from reference TRBV19 and TRBJ1-5, reads DGGITQSPKYLFRKEGQNVTLSCEQNLNHDAMYWYRQDPGQGLRLIYYSQIVNDFQKGDIAEGYSVSREKKESFPLTVTSAQKNPTAFYLCASSTLAGSSNQPQHFGDGTRLSIL.

The chain carries TRBV6-5 and TRBJ1-2; the match to TRBD1 covers 8 bases. The junction had 6 bases not matched to a gene; V was cut back by 2 bases and J by 4 bases. The germline gives CDR1 MNHEY, CDR2 SVGAGI. The CDR3 spans 15 residues. CDR3 sequence: CASSYPGQGSYGYTF. The CDR3 coding sequence is TGTGCCAGCAGTTACCCCGGACAGGGTAGCTATGGCTACACCTTC.

The rearrangement joins TRBV5-8 to TRBJ1-3; a weak D match, TRBD1 (5 bases). The germline CDR1 and CDR2 sequences are SGHTS and YDEGEE. Trimming shortened V by 3 bases and J by 0 bases, and 10 bases separated the two germline ends. The CDR3 consists of 15 residues. The DNA of the CDR3 is TGTGCCAGCAGCTCGTCAGGGATCTCTGGAAACACCATATATTTT. Translated: CASSSSGISGNTIYF.

The V call is TRBV7-2, the J call TRBJ1-1; D is possibly TRBD1 (6 bases). The CDR3 covers 14 residues. Per germline, CDR1 SGHTA and CDR2 FQGNSA. The ends were cut back, 2 bases at V and 6 bases at J, with 13 bases in the middle. The CDR3 loop is CASSLKAGEAEAFF. CDR3 DNA sequence: TGTGCCAGCAGCTTAAAAGCAGGGGAAGCTGAAGCTTTCTTT. The variable domain in full, with the rest retrieved from reference TRBV7-2 and TRBJ1-1, is GAGVSQSPSNKVTEKGKDVELRCDPISGHTALYWYRQSLGQGLEFLIYFQGNSAPDKSGLPSDRFSAERTGGSVSTLTIQRTQQEDSAVYLCASSLKAGEAEAFFGQGTRLTVV.

This clone appeared a single time. The gene calls are TRBV14 and TRBJ1-2; unclear D gene. Looked up from germline, CDR1 is SGHDN and CDR2 is FVKESK. The ends were cut back, 4 bases at V and 8 bases at J, with 14 bases in the middle. CDR3 length equals 13 residues. CDR3 protein: CASSPLPLTGYTF. The CDR3 nucleotides read TGTGCCAGCAGCCCACTACCCTTGACGGGCTACACCTTC.

The V call is TRBV11-2, the J call TRBJ2-7; D is possibly TRBD1 (5 bases). CDR1 and CDR2 from the germline V gene are SGHAT and FQNNGV. The V gene lost 4 bases and the J gene lost 4 bases, with 14 bases spanning the gap. CDR3 length equals 14 residues. CDR3 sequence reads: CASSSLDRHYEQYF. CDR3 DNA: TGTGCCAGCAGCTCCCTCGACAGACATTACGAGCAGTACTTC.

This chain's CDR3 is CASSFATTGLPAGNTIYF. The CDR3, as DNA: TGTGCCAGCAGCTTCGCCACTACCGGGCTCCCTGCTGGAAACACCATATATTTT. This sequence joins TRBV7-8 and TRBJ1-3; D unclear. Germline-derived CDR1 and CDR2 are SGHVS and FQNEAQ. V was trimmed by 3 bases and J by 2 bases, leaving 20 bases between them. This CDR3 comprises 18 residues.

The V and J genes are TRBV18 and TRBJ2-5; no firm D call. V was pared by 2 bases and J by 2 bases, with 6 bases between. Germline V gene lookup returns CDR1 KGHSH and CDR2 LQKENI. The CDR3 runs to 13 residues. CDR3 protein: CASSPFEQETQYF. Written as DNA, the CDR3 is TGTGCCAGCTCACCATTCGAACAAGAGACCCAGTACTTC.

Many counts were recorded for this clone. V usage is TRBV5-8 and J usage is TRBJ1-5; D is ambiguous. The CDR3 contains 15 residues. Per germline, CDR1 SGHTS and CDR2 YDEGEE. Trimming pared 5 bases from V and 4 bases from J, leaving 16 bases between. The CDR3 here is CASSYKVHGNQPQHF. CDR3 DNA: TGTGCCAGCAGTTATAAGGTTCATGGGAATCAGCCCCAGCATTTT.

This clone was observed a few times. J is TRBJ1-1 and V is TRBV5-5; no clear D. Trimming left V 2 bases short and J 4 bases short, with 9 bases between. The CDR3 sequence is 13 residues long. Germline lookup yields CDR1 SGHKS and CDR2 YYEKEE (reference sequence). The CDR3 sequence: CASSFRAATEAFF. For the CDR3, the DNA is TGTGCCAGCAGCTTCCGTGCTGCCACTGAAGCTTTCTTT.

The chain carries TRBV7-2 and TRBJ2-3, with 11 bases that match TRBD2. Germline V gene sequence: CDR1 SGHTA, CDR2 FQGNSA. The CDR3 sequence is 14 residues long. Trimming at V came to 6 bases and at J to 10 bases, leaving 9 bases not matched to a gene. CDR3 coding DNA: TGTGCCAGCAGACTGAAGCAACTAGCGGGGGCGCAGTATTTT. Encoded protein: CASRLKQLAGAQYF. Filled out from reference TRBV7-2 and TRBJ2-3, the complete variable domain reads GAGVSQSPSNKVTEKGKDVELRCDPISGHTALYWYRQSLGQGLEFLIYFQGNSAPDKSGLPSDRFSAERTGGSVSTLTIQRTQQEDSAVYLCASRLKQLAGAQYFGPGTRLTVL.

The chain links TRBV11-2 to TRBJ2-5, with D tentatively TRBD2 (6 bases). V was trimmed by 4 bases and J by 4 bases, leaving 10 bases between them. The CDR3 is 13 amino acids. Germline V gives CDR1 SGHAT, CDR2 FQNNGV. The CDR3 DNA follows: TGTGCCAGCAGCTCACTAGCCCCAGAGACCCAGTACTTC. This encodes CASSSLAPETQYF.

This clone was seen a handful of times. V is TRBV6-5 and J is TRBJ1-1; D not certain. The ends were cut back, 6 bases at V and 0 bases at J, with 8 bases in the middle. This CDR3 is 13 amino acids long. Germline CDR1 reads MNHEY; CDR2 reads SVGAGI. CDR3 bases: TGTGCCAGCAGCCTGACGGTGAACACTGAAGCTTTCTTT. As protein: CASSLTVNTEAFF.

J is TRBJ2-5 and V is TRBV10-3, with D possibly TRBD1 on 5 matching bases. Germline CDR1 reads ENHRY; CDR2 reads SYGVKD. This CDR3 comprises 12 residues. Trimming removed 6 bases at V and 1 base at J, with 6 bases between. CDR3 bases: TGTGCCATCAGGGGGCCCCAAGAGACCCAGTACTTC. Its translation is CAIRGPQETQYF.

Comments on this clone: Other DNA sequences in the sample encode the same CDR3. J is TRBJ1-2 and V is TRBV11-2; 7 nucleotides match TRBD1. V was clipped by 5 bases and J by 5 bases; unmatched bases: 8. Germline V gives CDR1 SGHAT, CDR2 FQNNGV. The CDR3 sequence is 14 residues long. CDR3 DNA: TGTGCCAGCAGCCCGACAGGGTCGGGATATGGCTACACCTTC. Residues: CASSPTGSGYGYTF.

A word on this clone: Relative to the germline gene, one junction end is altered; a read error may explain this. The chain employs TRBV5-6 and TRBJ1-2; 10 bases line up with TRBD1. Germline V gives CDR1 SGHDT, CDR2 YYEEEE. The CDR3 runs to 14 residues. CDR3 sequence: CANSGGQGNYGYTF. CDR3 sequence (DNA): TGTGCCAACAGCGGGGGACAGGGGAACTATGGCTACACCTTC.

The CDR3 is CASSPGHLKNIQYF. The CDR3 nucleotides read TGTGCCAGCAGCCCAGGACACCTGAAAAACATTCAGTACTTC. This sequence joins TRBV9 and TRBJ2-4; possibly TRBD1 for D (5 bases). The germline gives CDR1 SGDLS, CDR2 YYNGEE. The CDR3 totals 14 residues. Trimming pared 4 bases from V and 4 bases from J, leaving 12 bases between.

For this clone: Distinct nucleotide sequences in the sample also encode this CDR3. This chain links TRBV19 with TRBJ2-3; 7 bases agree with TRBD1. CDR3 length: 13 residues. The ends lost 3 bases at V and 6 bases at J; junction bases unmatched: 3. Looked up from germline, CDR1 is LNHDA and CDR2 is SQIVND (reference sequence). The CDR3, as DNA: TGTGCCAGTAGTATGGCAGGGGGTGATACGCAGTATTTT. Amino acids: CASSMAGGDTQYF.

As for this clone: The same CDR3 is also encoded by other DNA sequences in this sample. The V and J genes are TRBV7-2 and TRBJ2-2; D gene uncertain. This CDR3 has 14 residues. V was cut by 4 bases and J by 0 bases, with 6 bases left in between. Germline CDR1 reads SGHTA; CDR2 reads FQGNSA. CDR3 loop: CASSSEANTGELFF. CDR3 nucleotide sequence: TGTGCCAGCAGCTCGGAAGCGAACACCGGGGAGCTGTTTTTT.

The sample holds a few counts of this clone. The V and J genes are TRBV11-2 and TRBJ1-1; no firm D call. This CDR3 contains 13 residues. V dropped 5 bases and J dropped 6 bases, with 13 bases sitting between them. CDR1 is SGHAT, CDR2 FQNNGV, per germline. Here the CDR3 reads CASSRGRASEAFF. The CDR3 nucleotides are TGTGCCAGCAGCAGAGGGCGGGCGTCTGAAGCTTTCTTT.

The V and J genes are TRBV2 and TRBJ2-1, with TRBD2 matching over 13 bases. Germline values: CDR1 SNHLY, CDR2 FYNNEI. J gave up 7 bases and V 6 bases, and 3 bases lay outside the gene matches. The CDR3 consists of 14 residues. Written as DNA, the CDR3 is TGTGCCAGCAGGACTAGCGGGAGGTGGAATGAGCAGTTCTTC. Encoded protein: CASRTSGRWNEQFF. The entire variable domain, with the rest obtained from reference TRBV2 and TRBJ2-1, is as follows: EPEVTQTPSHQVTQMGQEVILRCVPISNHLYFYWYRQILGQKVEFLVSFYNNEISEKSEIFDDQFSVERPDGSNFTLKIRSTKLEDSAMYFCASRTSGRWNEQFFGPGTRLTVL.

This clone has just one count. The rearrangement uses TRBV7-3 and TRBJ2-2; 11 nucleotides line up with TRBD1. The CDR3 sequence is 20 residues long. V dropped 0 bases and J dropped 0; count of bases not matched to a gene: 9. Germline V gene sequence: CDR1 SGHTA, CDR2 FQGTGA. The CDR3 coding sequence is TGTGCCAGCAGCTTAACGTCGGGACAGGGGGTCATCGCGAACACCGGGGAGCTGTTTTTT. Its protein is CASSLTSGQGVIANTGELFF.

This clone was counted many times. Other DNA sequences of this sample code for an identical CDR3. The genes are TRBV10-3 and TRBJ1-2; D uncertain. V gave up 0 bases and J gave up 4 bases, with 0 bases separating them. The CDR3 contains 11 residues. CDR1 is ENHRY, CDR2 SYGVKD, per germline. In DNA, the CDR3 is TGTGCCATCAGTGAGTCCTATGGCTACACCTTC. The encoded protein is CAISESYGYTF.

This clone showed up many times. The chain employs TRBV7-2 and TRBJ2-3, with D perhaps matching TRBD1 (6 bases). The CDR3 has 17 residues. Trimming took 5 bases from V and 2 from J, leaving 20 bases between them. CDR1 and CDR2 (germline): SGHTA, FQGNSA. CDR3 sequence (DNA): TGTGCCAGCAGCCTAAGAGGAAGCAGGGGCTACACAGATACGCAGTATTTT. Translating it yields CASSLRGSRGYTDTQYF.

To note about this clone: One end of the junction varies from germline; a read error may be responsible. This chain uses TRBV4-1 with TRBJ2-1, with 9 positions matching TRBD2. The CDR3 has 15 residues. CDR1 and CDR2 (germline): MGHRA, YSYEKL. CDR3 nucleotide sequence: TGCGCCAGCAGTCAAGGGGCGGGAGGGGGCAATGAGCAGTTCTTC. Amino acid sequence: CASSQGAGGGNEQFF.

The chain joins TRBV6-1 to TRBJ1-5; 7 bases map to TRBD1. The J segment lost 4 bases and the V segment lost 7 bases, leaving 10 bases of the junction unmatched. Germline V CDR1 and CDR2: MNHNS, SASEGT. The CDR3 sequence is 15 residues long. The CDR3 DNA is TGTGCCAGCACGACCGGGGACAGACAAAATCAGCCCCAGCATTTT. This translates into CASTTGDRQNQPQHF.

This chain connects TRBV5-1 to TRBJ1-3; 7 positions match TRBD1. CDR1 is SGHRS, CDR2 YFSETQ, per germline. J gave up 0 bases and V 0 bases, and 3 bases lay outside the gene matches. The CDR3 runs to 16 residues. CDR3 residues: CASSLGTGASGNTIYF. CDR3 DNA: TGCGCCAGCAGCTTGGGGACAGGAGCCTCTGGAAACACCATATATTTT.

Concerning this clone itself: In the same sample, other DNA sequences code for this CDR3. For the CDR3, the DNA is TGTGCCAGCAGTGTGCGGGGTGGAGAGACCCAGTACTTC. This sequence encodes CASSVRGGETQYF. The V and J genes are TRBV2 and TRBJ2-5; TRBD2 is a possible D gene (6 bases). Trimming stripped 4 bases from V and 4 bases from J, with 10 bases between. Germline CDR1 SNHLY, CDR2 FYNNEI. The CDR3 extends over 13 amino acids. Full variable domain (missing parts from reference TRBV2 and TRBJ2-5): EPEVTQTPSHQVTQMGQEVILRCVPISNHLYFYWYRQILGQKVEFLVSFYNNEISEKSEIFDDQFSVERPDGSNFTLKIRSTKLEDSAMYFCASSVRGGETQYFGPGTRLLVL.